A selection of T cell receptor beta chains follows, all from one sample in a study of molecular identifiers for immune sequencing clone quantification. TCRdb recomputed calls from the PCR reads with MiXCR, one row per CDR3 protein. The profile shows about 640,000 distinct CDR3 sequences, less than 20% of them singletons. The source material was naive CD8+ T cells from blood, with Jurkat cell RNA spiked in. These receptors all stem from a human donor in good health. Some libraries in this study had Jurkat cell RNA spiked in. The CDR3 runs from the conserved cysteine through the conserved F or W. A D gene is named only where the DNA matches it firmly. Not all rows give a size; the values are once, few, many and, for expanded clones, a class.

d_gene,v_gene,abundance,CDR3aa
NA,TRBV19,NA,CASIPTKGGGANVLTF
NA,TRBV6-5,many,CASSYDTRGEKLFF
NA,TRBV7-9,many,CASTSLNYEQYF
NA,TRBV11-2,many,CASSSLADGGDTQYF
TRBD1,TRBV9,NA,CASSVGQGHQETQYF
NA,TRBV28,few,CASSFSRDRPNEKLFF
NA,TRBV7-9,many,CASSGQGGLYEQYF
TRBD1,TRBV18,NA,CASSPRDRVYHEQYF
NA,TRBV7-9,NA,CASSLGLGLWANVLTF
NA,TRBV6-5,many,CASSYSDSEYSYGYTF
NA,TRBV12-3/TRBV12-4,few,CASSFAQLNGYTF
NA,TRBV4-3,NA,CASSQVGTSTDTQYF
NA,TRBV4-3,many,CASSQARGWTEAFF
TRBD1,TRBV7-9,many,CASSSDRGGF
TRBD1,TRBV12-3/TRBV12-4,many,CASSPGTGSNNEQFF
NA,TRBV12-2,NA,CASRLDSPGYF
TRBD1,TRBV7-9,many,CASSPRQGSETQYF
NA,TRBV10-2,many,CASSVRRDTGELFF
TRBD1,TRBV19,many,CASSRGNAEQYF
TRBD1,TRBV29-1,many,CSVRTGLNEKLFF
NA,TRBV19,many,CASSIGSLGNEQYF
NA,TRBV4-1,NA,CASSQHAGGALGTGELFF
NA,TRBV6-2/TRBV6-3,many,CASSLYPGHQETQYF
TRBD2,TRBV7-9,many,CASSLASGSTDTQYF
NA,TRBV29-1,NA,CGVPRGSEAFF
TRBD1,TRBV7-2,many,CASSLIGQGANYGYTF
NA,TRBV19,many,CATALSNTEAFF
NA,TRBV12-3/TRBV12-4,many,CASSFSTGGEKLFF
TRBD1,TRBV5-1,many,CASSSSPGQGEETQYF